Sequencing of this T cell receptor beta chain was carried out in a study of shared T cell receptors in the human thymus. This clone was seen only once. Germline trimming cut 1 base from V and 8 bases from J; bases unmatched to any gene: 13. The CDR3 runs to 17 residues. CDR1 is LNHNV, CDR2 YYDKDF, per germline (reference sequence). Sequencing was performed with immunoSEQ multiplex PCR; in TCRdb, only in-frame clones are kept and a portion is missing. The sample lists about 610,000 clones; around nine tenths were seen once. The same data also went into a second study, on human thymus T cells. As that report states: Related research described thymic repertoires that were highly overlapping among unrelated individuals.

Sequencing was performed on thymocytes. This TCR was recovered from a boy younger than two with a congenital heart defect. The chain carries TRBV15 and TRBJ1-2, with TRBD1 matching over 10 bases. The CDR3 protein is CATSRGLGQGIPRGYTF. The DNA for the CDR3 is TGTGCCACCAGCAGAGGTTTGGGACAGGGGATTCCGAGGGGCTACACCTTC. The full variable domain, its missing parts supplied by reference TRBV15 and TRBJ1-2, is DAMVIQNPRYQVTQFGKPVTLSCSQTLNHNVMYWYQQKSSQAPKLLFHYYDKDFNNEADTPDNFQSRRPNTSFCFLDIRSPGLGDTAMYLCATSRGLGQGIPRGYTFGSGTRLTVV.